This TCR beta chain was documented in a study of CD8+ T cells in alopecia areata. In the study overall: Those treated were given oral tofacitinib at 5 to 10 mg twice daily.

Study-level results: Tofacitinib significantly brought down scalp clonality and expanded CD8+ clones among top 100.

Extracted RNA was reverse transcribed into cDNA, the sequencing template. Clones were read by immunoSEQ multiplex PCR, and TCRdb kept only the in-frame ones, dropping some. Of fewer than 250,000 clones in the sample, more than 30% were seen once. Treatment given: oral pan-JAK inhibitor, 5-10 mg twice daily. PBMCs provided sorted CD4+ and CD8+ T cells. With regard to this clone: Its antigen remains unknown.

The sequence came from a human donor with alopecia areata. The source was CD4+ T cells sorted from blood, collected between weeks 30 and 35, from a patient treated with tofacitinib.

The CDR3 region has the DNA TGTGCCAGCCGGGACAGGGTTGGCTCTGGGGCCAACGTCCTGACTTTC. Translation gives CASRDRVGSGANVLTF. This chain links TRBV19 with TRBJ2-6; 9 bases fit TRBD1. Germline V gene data show CDR1 as LNHDA and CDR2 as SQIVND (reference sequence). The CDR3 has 16 residues. The J segment lost 0 bases and the V segment lost 9 bases, leaving 6 bases of the junction unmatched.